This T cell receptor beta chain is from a study of shared clonotypes between healthy human individuals. The wider study: Donors, aged 18 to 49, were two women and three men.

About this clone itself: Its target is not known.

The CDR3 loop spans 15 amino acids. Per germline, CDR1 MNHNY and CDR2 SVGAGI (reference sequence). The germline V and J ends were trimmed by 2 bases and 1 base, with 11 bases remaining between them. Findings and caveats of the study: Clonotype sharing across several donors was observed for roughly 5% of naive CD4 clonotypes.

Sequenced by immunoSEQ multiplex PCR; TCRdb stores in-frame clones only, minus some. The sample gives millions of clones, approximately 93% of which show up once; about 0.39% is in the top ten. The TCR originated in a man younger than 30 in good health. Some clones in this sample may be carry-over from other donors' samples. This sequence joins TRBV6-6 and TRBJ2-5; possibly TRBD2 for D (5 bases). Sequenced sample: naive CD4+ T cells from PBMCs. Subset indicated: CD45RA+ positively selected. CDR3 residues: CASSYGRGSQETQYF. The CDR3 region has the DNA TGTGCCAGCAGTTACGGTCGAGGGTCCCAAGAGACCCAGTACTTC.